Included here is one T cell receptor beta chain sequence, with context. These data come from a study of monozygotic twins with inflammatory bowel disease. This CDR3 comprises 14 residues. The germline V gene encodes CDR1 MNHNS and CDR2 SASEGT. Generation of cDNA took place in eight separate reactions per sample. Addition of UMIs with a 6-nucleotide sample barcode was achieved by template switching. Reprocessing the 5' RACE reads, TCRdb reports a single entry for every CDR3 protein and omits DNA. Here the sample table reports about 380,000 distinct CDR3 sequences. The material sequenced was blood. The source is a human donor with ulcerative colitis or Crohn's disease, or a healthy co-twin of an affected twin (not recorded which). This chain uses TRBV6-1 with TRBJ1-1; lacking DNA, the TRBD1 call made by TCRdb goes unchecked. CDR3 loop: CASSRDRATSEAFF.